This section outlines one T cell receptor (beta chain) sequence together with its context. The antigen is undetermined. Germline CDR1 MDHEN, CDR2 SYDVKM. The CDR3 spans 15 residues. V lost 3 bases to trimming and J lost 5 bases; unmatched junction nucleotides: 7. Only in-frame clones appear in the TCRdb table, and some are missing; sequencing was by immunoSEQ multiplex PCR. This table holds approximately 75,000 clones, about 80% found once. The data are from a study of T cell clones after liver transplantation. Study context: Subjects received no induction therapy and standard immunosuppression until randomization at 12-24 months post-transplant. Samples came pre-transplant, pre-randomization before withdrawal, and post-randomization after withdrawal ended. Study-wide results and caveats: Compared with third party-reactive sequences, donor-reactive ones declined more, independent of withdrawal success. In two subjects, few donor cells limited the measurable donor-reactive repertoire.

This TCR was sampled from a human patient who received a liver transplant. Some T cells may be the graft donor's. This sample comprised CD4+ T cells from blood, obtained 12 months after liver transplant. This chain joins TRBV28 and TRBJ2-1; TRBD2 matches at 7 bases. CDR3: CASSLGGSRDNEQFF. In DNA, the CDR3 is TGTGCCAGCAGTTTGGGGGGGAGTAGGGACAATGAGCAGTTCTTC.